Below are 5 T cell receptor beta chains sequenced from a single sample in a study of T-cell memory formation after mild COVID-19. TCRdb called the 5' RACE reads again in MiXCR, with one record for every CDR3 protein. Seen here are hundreds of thousands of distinct CDR3 sequences, more than 20% observed once, and the top ten hold about an eighth. Input material: PBMCs or a T cell subset sorted from them (not recorded which). Receptors originate from an adult woman who had mild COVID-19 (a few samples of this study predate the infection). Cell type and time point are not known.

This clonotype was counted only a few times. The chain carries TRBV4-1 and TRBJ2-3; the match to TRBD2 covers 7 bases. This CDR3 is 16 amino acids long. The V gene's germline CDR1 is MGHRA and CDR2 YSYEKL. The V and J ends lost 3 bases and 1 base, in that order; junction bases with no gene match: 7. The CDR3 region is CASSHLGLGRTDTQYF. The CDR3 DNA reads as TGCGCCAGCAGCCATCTAGGACTAGGGCGCACAGATACGCAGTATTTT.

V gene TRBV7-6 combines with J gene TRBJ1-3; maybe TRBD1 (6 bases). This CDR3 has 16 residues. The germline gives CDR1 SGHVS, CDR2 FNYEAQ. V was cut by 1 base and J by 0 bases, with 10 bases left in between. The CDR3 nucleotides are TGTGCCAGCAGCTTAGTTAGGGGGGACTCTGGAAACACCATATATTTT. Translated, it gives CASSLVRGDSGNTIYF.

This clonotype was picked up a small number of times. The chain joins TRBV10-3 to TRBJ2-1; TRBD2 agrees at 10 bases. Germline values: CDR1 ENHRY, CDR2 SYGVKD. The length of the CDR3 is 14 residues. Trimming took 0 bases from V and 12 from J; bases not matched to a gene: 5. The CDR3 DNA reads TGTGCCATCAGTGAGTCCCCTAGCGGGGGAACGCAGTTCTTC. Protein sequence: CAISESPSGGTQFF.

The V and J genes are TRBV30 and TRBJ2-1; D is unresolved. Trimming removed 5 bases at V and 10 bases at J, with 15 bases between. This CDR3 comprises 12 residues. CDR1 GTSNPN and CDR2 SVGIG come from the germline V gene (reference sequence). For the CDR3, the DNA is TGTGCCTGGTTTCCATGGGTGTGGGAGCAGTTCTTC. This encodes CAWFPWVWEQFF.

This clonotype was observed a few times. The rearrangement joins TRBV11-2 to TRBJ2-5; TRBD2 agrees at 8 bases. The CDR3 length is 15 residues. J was trimmed by 5 bases and V by 1 base; bases with no gene match: 6. Germline loops: CDR1 SGHAT, CDR2 FQNNGV. CDR3 loop: CASSLVYASGETQYF. CDR3 bases: TGTGCCAGCAGCTTAGTCTACGCTAGCGGGGAGACCCAGTACTTC.